The next 30 T cell receptor beta chains were all read from a single sample in a study of T-cell reconstitution after alpha-beta-depleted transplantation in children (dated by TCRdb to the mid-2010s). The library was built by means of PCR. Sequencing took place on an Illumina HiSeq 2500. TCR libraries were prepared with molecular barcoding, using unique molecular identifiers to normalize TCRbeta repertoire quantification. TCRdb redid the processing of the public reads, applying fastp at Q25 and MiXCR, and retained in-frame beta chains. Every entry covers one CDR3 protein and lists the most common genes and DNA from its rows. Across this sample there are some 840,000 distinct CDR3 sequences, with roughly 15% seen only once. Of the sample, approximately 5% falls within the top ten clones. Per the publication, the treatment or condition label means: allogeneic hematopoietic cell transplantation with graft depleted of TCRalphabeta T cells and CD19 B cells.

The sequencing used PBMCs, mostly from graft donor cells, collected 360 days after TCRalphabeta/CD19-depleted stem cell transplant. Receptor source: a male patient aged 5 to 17 who had a stem cell transplant for acute lymphoblastic leukemia, so the T cells may come from the graft donor.

Turning to this clonotype: A read error is likely, as this CDR3 ends without the conserved phenylalanine or tryptophan. CDR3 sequence: CASRNTGNSNQPQHI. The CDR3, as DNA: TGTGCCAGCAGGAACACAGGGAATAGCAATCAGCCCCAGCATATT. The genes are TRBV12-3 or TRBV12-4 and TRBJ1-5; possibly TRBD1 for D (6 bases). The CDR3 length is 15 residues. Trimming removed 6 bases at V and 0 bases at J, with 12 bases between.

This clonotype was seen only a few times. V usage is TRBV7-6 and J usage is TRBJ1-2, with TRBD1 matching over 9 bases. The junction had 11 bases not matched to a gene; V was cut back by 4 bases and J by 8 bases. The CDR3 runs 15 residues. Germline CDR1 SGHVS, CDR2 FNYEAQ. Written as DNA, the CDR3 is TGTGCCAGCAGCTCCTACCGGGACAGGGTGGAAGGCTACACCTTC. Amino acid sequence: CASSSYRDRVEGYTF.

This clonotype was seen only a few times. The gene calls are TRBV6-1 and TRBJ2-7, with D possibly matching TRBD2 (6 bases). CDR1 and CDR2 (germline): MNHNS, SASEGT. The CDR3 is made up of 16 amino acids. Trimming left V 6 bases short and J 0 bases short, with 18 bases between. CDR3 in DNA: TGTGCCAGCAGCCTCCGAGGAGGACTACCCTCCTACGAGCAGTACTTC. Translated: CASSLRGGLPSYEQYF.

This clonotype appeared a few times. The V call is TRBV3-1, the J call TRBJ2-2; TRBD2 aligns across 9 bases. CDR3 size: 15 residues. Trimming cost V 4 bases and J 0 bases; bases outside gene matches: 0. Germline V CDR1 and CDR2: LGHDT, YNNKEL (reference sequence). The CDR3, as DNA: TGTGCCAGCAGCCGGACTAGCGCGAACACCGGGGAGCTGTTTTTT. It codes for CASSRTSANTGELFF.

This clonotype was seen a few times. The chain is built from TRBV4-2 and TRBJ1-5; 8 nucleotides line up with TRBD1. The germline gives CDR1 LGHNA, CDR2 YNFKEQ. The length of the CDR3 is 18 residues. Unmatched junction bases numbered 12, after V lost 1 base and J lost 4 bases. This CDR3 is CASSQGGGQVNPNQPQHF. CDR3 DNA sequence: TGTGCCAGCAGCCAAGGGGGGGGACAGGTCAACCCAAATCAGCCCCAGCATTTT.

This clonotype showed up just a few times. This CDR3 reads CASSLNLGTTNTEAFF. The DNA of the CDR3 is TGCGCCAGCAGCTTGAACCTCGGGACAACGAACACTGAAGCTTTCTTT. The chain is built from TRBV5-1 and TRBJ1-1, with TRBD1 as a possible D gene (6 bases). The CDR3 consists of 16 residues. V lost 1 base, J lost 1 base, and 14 bases lay in between. Germline CDR1 reads SGHRS; CDR2 reads YFSETQ.

Here the CDR3 DNA reads TGTGCCAGCAGCTCGGACAGGGGGGTGACCTACGAGCAGTACTTC. Its translation: CASSSDRGVTYEQYF. The chain uses TRBV5-8 and TRBJ2-7; 10 bases agree with TRBD1. The germline V gene has CDR1 SGHTS and CDR2 YDEGEE. V gave up 3 bases and J gave up 2 bases; unmatched junction bases: 5. This CDR3 region has 15 residues.

V gene TRBV5-1 combines with J gene TRBJ1-2, with D maybe TRBD1 (6 bases). V gave up 5 bases and J gave up 5 bases, with 10 bases separating them. The CDR3 is made up of 12 amino acids. Germline CDR1 SGHRS, CDR2 YFSETQ. CDR3 region: CASRPQGYGYTF. The CDR3, as DNA: TGCGCCAGCAGGCCACAGGGATATGGCTACACCTTC.

This clonotype was seen only a few times. The J gene is TRBJ2-7, the V gene TRBV11-2; 9 bases align to TRBD2. The CDR3 sequence is 20 residues long. Germline CDR1 is SGHAT and CDR2 is FQNNGV. V gave up 1 base and J gave up 4 bases; unmatched junction bases: 20. CDR3 loop: CASSLGSGGAKTSGYYEQYF. The CDR3 nucleotides are TGTGCCAGCAGCTTAGGATCCGGGGGCGCGAAAACTAGCGGGTATTACGAGCAGTACTTC.

V and J are TRBV29-1 and TRBJ2-1; 7 bases are shared with TRBD2. V lost 5 bases, J lost 0 bases, and 4 bases stayed unmatched. CDR1 is SQVTM and CDR2 is ANQGSEA in the germline V gene. The CDR3 contains 14 residues. The CDR3 region is CSVLAASSYNEQFF. The CDR3 region has the DNA TGCAGCGTTCTAGCGGCCAGCTCCTACAATGAGCAGTTCTTC.

The genes are TRBV11-2 and TRBJ2-7; weak D call: TRBD2 (5 bases). V was shortened by 5 bases and J by 3 bases, with 20 bases between the two germline ends. The CDR3 runs 16 residues. The germline CDR1 and CDR2 sequences are SGHAT and FQNNGV. The CDR3 protein is CASSRRTSGMNYEQYF. The CDR3 nucleotides are TGTGCCAGCAGCCGACGTACTAGTGGCATGAACTACGAGCAGTACTTC.

In regard to this clonotype: The junction shows a germline mismatch at one end, possibly a read error. The CDR3 reads CNARADLTDRGKNNSPLHF. DNA for the CDR3: TGCAATGCTAGAGCGGACCTGACTGACAGGGGGAAAAATAATTCACCCCTCCACTTT. The chain is built from TRBV20-1 and TRBJ1-6; TRBD1 aligns across 9 bases. Per germline, CDR1 DFQATT and CDR2 SNEGSKA (reference sequence). The CDR3 runs to 19 residues.

This rearrangement joins TRBV12-3 or TRBV12-4 to TRBJ2-2; TRBD1 matches at 8 bases. The CDR3 runs to 15 residues. Germline trimming cut 7 bases from V and 1 base from J; bases unmatched to any gene: 5. CDR3 region: CASKPGTGNTGELFF. The CDR3 nucleotides read TGTGCCAGCAAGCCCGGGACAGGGAACACCGGGGAGCTGTTTTTT.

CDR3 sequence: CATSVPLAGDRFGTRETQYF. DNA of the CDR3: TGTGCCACCAGTGTCCCACTAGCGGGAGATCGTTTTGGCACTCGAGAGACCCAGTACTTC. The chain recombines TRBV24-1 with TRBJ2-5, with 11 bases that match TRBD2. The V segment lost 5 bases and the J segment 4 bases; nucleotides outside the gene matches: 20. From germline, CDR1 is KGHDR and CDR2 SFDVKD. CDR3 size: 20 residues.

The gene calls are TRBV18 and TRBJ2-5, with D possibly being TRBD1 or TRBD2 (5 bases each). V dropped 8 bases and J dropped 5 bases, with 15 bases sitting between them. This CDR3 comprises 13 residues. Germline V gene data show CDR1 as KGHSH and CDR2 as LQKENI. CDR3 in amino acids: CASAGAPGETQYF. CDR3 nucleotide sequence: TGTGCCAGCGCCGGGGCGCCGGGTGAGACCCAGTACTTC.

This clonotype was seen only a few times. This rearrangement joins TRBV5-1 to TRBJ2-5, with D possibly being TRBD2 (6 bases). Trimming took off 0 bases at V and 4 bases at J, with 13 bases between the two ends. The CDR3 runs 15 residues. Germline V gene sequence: CDR1 SGHRS, CDR2 YFSETQ. This chain's CDR3 is CASSLAQARGETQYF. The DNA for the CDR3 is TGCGCCAGCAGCTTGGCCCAGGCGCGGGGAGAGACCCAGTACTTC.

This clonotype was seen at least ten times. The CDR3 loop reads CSVRQGARSGANVLTF. The DNA for the CDR3 is TGCAGCGTGAGGCAGGGGGCAAGGTCTGGGGCCAACGTCCTGACTTTC. The chain uses TRBV29-1 and TRBJ2-6, with 8 bases fitting TRBD1. Trimming removed 6 bases from V and 1 base from J; junction bases left unmatched: 8. CDR3 size: 16 residues. Germline V gives CDR1 SQVTM, CDR2 ANQGSEA.

A few counts support this clonotype. The chain carries TRBV3-1 and TRBJ1-1; 7 positions match TRBD1. The length of the CDR3 is 15 residues. Germline loops: CDR1 LGHDT, CDR2 YNNKEL (reference sequence). V dropped 4 bases and J dropped 3; count of bases not matched to a gene: 8. The CDR3 loop is CASSRRQGGYTEAFF. The CDR3, as DNA: TGTGCCAGCAGCCGCCGACAGGGAGGGTACACTGAAGCTTTCTTT.

This clonotype was observed a handful of times. The chain is built from TRBV20-1 and TRBJ1-5, with D unresolved. Per the germline V gene, CDR1 is DFQATT and CDR2 is SNEGSKA (reference sequence). Trimming took 0 bases from V and 3 from J, leaving 6 bases between them. This CDR3 spans 13 amino acids. CDR3: CSARESSNQPQHF. DNA of the CDR3: TGCAGTGCTAGAGAGTCCTCCAATCAGCCCCAGCATTTT.

This clonotype showed up just a few times. The rearrangement joins TRBV27 to TRBJ2-7; no clear D. The CDR3 runs to 12 residues. The germline V gene encodes CDR1 MNHEY and CDR2 SMNVEV (reference sequence). V shed 10 bases and J shed 0 bases, with 10 bases lying between them. The CDR3 spells CATQKDSYEQYF. CDR3 in DNA: TGTGCCACTCAAAAAGACTCCTACGAGCAGTACTTC.

This clonotype appeared a few times. V usage is TRBV12-3 or TRBV12-4 and J usage is TRBJ2-1, with D possibly being TRBD1 or TRBD2 (5 bases each). The V end lost 7 bases, the J end lost 4 bases, and 20 bases lay between the germline ends. The CDR3 extends over 16 amino acids. The CDR3 DNA reads TGTGCCAGCAATTCACCGGGGCGCCACACGTACAATGAGCAGTTCTTC. Residues: CASNSPGRHTYNEQFF.

The chain combines TRBV9 with TRBJ2-7; TRBD2 matches at 11 bases. CDR1 is SGDLS and CDR2 is YYNGEE in the germline V gene. V lost 0 bases and J lost 8; bases outside the gene matches: 7. This CDR3 has 15 residues. Written as DNA, the CDR3 is TGTGCCAGCAGCGTAGAACTAGCGGGAGCCCCTAAGCAGTACTTC. Encoded protein: CASSVELAGAPKQYF.

This clonotype was counted only a few times. The chain employs TRBV10-3 and TRBJ1-2; 7 positions match TRBD1. With V trimmed by 2 bases and J by 4 bases, 1 base remained unmatched. The CDR3 runs 13 residues. CDR1 and CDR2 from the germline V gene are ENHRY and SYGVKD. CDR3 protein: CAISEGTAYGYTF. CDR3 DNA: TGTGCCATCAGTGAGGGGACAGCCTATGGCTACACCTTC.

This clonotype was observed a handful of times. The chain has TRBV20-1 and TRBJ2-1; D might be TRBD1 or TRBD2, each matching 7 bases. The CDR3 loop spans 12 amino acids. The V end lost 5 bases, the J end lost 7 bases, and 12 bases lay between the germline ends. Germline V gene data show CDR1 as DFQATT and CDR2 as SNEGSKA (reference sequence). CDR3 sequence: CSAGQGGNEQFF. CDR3 sequence (DNA): TGCAGTGCTGGGCAGGGGGGGAATGAGCAGTTCTTC.

The chain links TRBV12-3 or TRBV12-4 to TRBJ2-5; perhaps TRBD1 as D (6 bases). The CDR3 loop spans 14 amino acids. Trimming cost V 5 bases and J 5 bases, with 15 bases left between them. In nucleotides, the CDR3 is TGTGCCAGCAGTCTTCTTGGGGGCGTGGAGACCCAGTACTTC. Protein: CASSLLGGVETQYF.

The table lists this clonotype with a few counts. The gene calls are TRBV28 and TRBJ2-7, with D maybe TRBD1 (6 bases). The V end was cut by 7 bases, the J end by 2 bases, with 15 bases between. The germline V gene encodes CDR1 MDHEN and CDR2 SYDVKM. The CDR3 has 14 residues. The CDR3 DNA reads as TGTGCCAGCATACCAGGAGGACAGACCTACGAGCAGTACTTC. Amino acid sequence: CASIPGGQTYEQYF.

CDR3 nucleotides: TGTGCCAGCAGCTTGGCGACAGGGATTAATGAAAAACTGTTTTTT. Translation: CASSLATGINEKLFF. The V and J genes are TRBV7-9 and TRBJ1-4, with TRBD1 matching over 7 bases. The CDR3 covers 15 residues. J was trimmed by 4 bases and V by 3 bases; bases with no gene match: 5. In germline, CDR1 is SEHNR, CDR2 FQNEAQ (reference sequence). The entire variable domain, with the rest obtained from reference TRBV7-9 and TRBJ1-4, is as follows: DTGVSQNPRHKITKRGQNVTFRCDPISEHNRLYWYRQTLGQGPEFLTYFQNEAQLEKSRLLSDRFSAERPKGSFSTLEIQRTEQGDSAMYLCASSLATGINEKLFFGSGTQLSVL.

The rearrangement links TRBV5-5 to TRBJ2-7; perhaps D is TRBD1 or TRBD2 (5 bases each). Trimming took 4 bases from V and 0 from J, leaving 14 bases between them. CDR1 is SGHKS, CDR2 YYEKEE, per germline (reference sequence). This CDR3 has 15 amino acids. This chain's CDR3 is CASSGIRDVSYEQYV. CDR3 in DNA: TGTGCCAGCAGCGGGATCCGGGACGTCTCCTACGAGCAGTACGTC.

The V call is TRBV7-8, the J call TRBJ1-1, with D maybe TRBD1 (6 bases). V lost 5 bases to trimming and J lost 9 bases, with 19 bases between them. The germline gives CDR1 SGHVS, CDR2 FQNEAQ. The CDR3 runs 14 residues. In DNA, the CDR3 is TGTGCCAGCAGCCCCCGGGACACAAGGAAGCAAGCTTTCTTT. Translation: CASSPRDTRKQAFF.

This chain connects TRBV27 to TRBJ2-5; D remains unclear. Trimming stripped 2 bases from V and 0 bases from J, with 7 bases between. The CDR3 consists of 14 residues. Germline-derived CDR1 and CDR2 are MNHEY and SMNVEV (reference sequence). The CDR3: CASSLARYQETQYF. CDR3 nucleotide sequence: TGTGCCAGCAGTTTAGCCCGGTACCAAGAGACCCAGTACTTC.